This TCR beta chain was identified during a study of CD8 T cells in Susac syndrome. General study results and limits: An acknowledgment was made by the study that its TCR sequencing and HLA analysis involved relatively few individuals.

An input of 0.5 to 1 ug of RNA was subjected to reverse transcription using random hexamers. TCRdb reprocessed the immunoSEQ multiplex PCR reads via MiXCR and lists one record per CDR3 protein. The data show about 120,000 distinct CDR3 sequences, with 90% to 95% seen just once and about 0.098% held by the top ten. Turning to this clonotype: What it recognizes is unknown.

The germline V gene encodes CDR1 LGHNT and CDR2 FRNRAP. The CDR3 extends over 11 amino acids. The V gene lost 5 bases and the J gene lost 12 bases, with 14 bases spanning the gap. The sequenced target, TCR beta, came from blood CD8+ and CD4+ T cells. Controls matched for sex and age were healthy donors. Negative isolation yielded CD8+ and CD4+ T cells; FACS enriched TEMRA cells. This chain uses TRBV12-5 with TRBJ2-7, with unresolved D. The receptor was derived from a human donor in good health. Sequencing input: CD4+ T cells from PBMCs. The CDR3 DNA sequence: TGTGCTAGTGGTGTTCTAGGGTTCCTGTACTTC. This codes for CASGVLGFLYF.